The clone carrying this T cell receptor beta chain occurred many times. Its antigen is currently unknown. The data are from a study of regulatory T cells in long-lasting Graves disease. HTBI primers from iRepertoire and Arm-PCR of CDR3 regions yielded the TCR beta libraries. TCRdb re-analysed the multiplex PCR reads in MiXCR, keeping a single row per CDR3 protein. The sample holds hundreds of thousands of distinct CDR3 sequences, roughly 15% seen once. Stated time point: newly diagnosed GD, antithyroid drugs for less than 3 months. RNA from PBMCs was the source of the TCR library. The study's findings and limits: Patients with persistent Graves' had lower TCR diversity than newly diagnosed patients.

Germline V lookup: CDR1 SGHTA, CDR2 FQGNSA. The CDR3 runs to 12 residues. Trimming cost V 3 bases and J 5 bases, with 5 bases left between them. These same records also appear under a second study, on T cells in Graves' hyperthyroidism and ophthalmopathy. From that second work: Initially, a first-round RT-PCR of the TCR CDR3 employed the HTBI primer set.

The chain carries TRBV7-2 and TRBJ1-5; unclear D gene. Specimen: peripheral blood mononuclear cells (PBMCs), collected at new diagnosis, from a patient treated with antithyroid drugs. This TCR was sampled from a woman aged 25 to 39 with Graves disease. The CDR3 loop reads CASSFTDQPQHF. For the CDR3, the DNA is TGTGCCAGCAGCTTTACAGATCAGCCCCAGCATTTT.